These 17 T cell receptor beta chains came from one sample sequenced in a study of OX40 agonist ivuxolimab in advanced cancers. The data were produced by immunoSEQ multiplex PCR, yet TCRdb's version contains in-frame clones alone and is incomplete. The repertoire includes over 60,000 clones, 89% of them detected once, and about 4% sits in the top ten. Sample: CD4+ or CD8+ T cells sorted from blood, taken in a trial of the OX40 agonist ivuxolimab. These receptors all come from an adult with an advanced solid tumor such as melanoma, head and neck, liver or kidney cancer.

The rearrangement joins TRBV6-6 to TRBJ2-7, with D maybe TRBD1 (5 bases). Germline V gene data show CDR1 as MNHNY and CDR2 as SVGAGI (reference sequence). V was shortened by 4 bases and J by 2 bases, with 15 bases between the two germline ends. The CDR3 has 15 residues. The CDR3 bases are TGTGCCAGCAGTTCCGACCAGGGTGGGGCCTACGAGCAGTACTTC. Translating it yields CASSSDQGGAYEQYF.

The chain couples TRBV6-6 to TRBJ2-7; 8 nucleotides match TRBD1. The ends lost 6 bases at V and 3 bases at J; junction bases unmatched: 4. Germline V gene lookup returns CDR1 MNHNY and CDR2 SVGAGI (reference sequence). This CDR3 spans 13 amino acids. CDR3 in amino acids: CASRRQGLYEQYF. The DNA for the CDR3 is TGTGCCAGCAGGAGACAGGGGCTCTACGAGCAGTACTTC.

The rearrangement uses TRBV5-4 and TRBJ2-3, with a tentative D call TRBD2 (7 bases). Per the germline V gene, CDR1 is SGHNT and CDR2 is YYREEE (reference sequence). CDR3 length: 19 residues. V was shortened by 0 bases and J by 2 bases, with 22 bases between the two germline ends. The CDR3 sequence: CASSLDTLRGGLITDTQYF. CDR3 nucleotide sequence: TGTGCCAGCAGCTTGGACACCCTCAGAGGGGGACTAATCACAGATACGCAGTATTTT.

The rearrangement joins TRBV5-1 to TRBJ2-7, with 8 nucleotides matching TRBD1. J gave up 4 bases and V 0 bases, and 6 bases lay outside the gene matches. The CDR3 is 15 amino acids. Germline CDR1 SGHRS, CDR2 YFSETQ. The CDR3 DNA is TGCGCCAGCAGCTTGGACGCAGGGGGCTTTTACGAGCAGTACTTC. It translates to CASSLDAGGFYEQYF.

The chain uses TRBV4-1 and TRBJ2-3; possible D gene TRBD1, 5 bases. There are 15 residues in the CDR3. The V gene's germline CDR1 is MGHRA and CDR2 YSYEKL. V was shortened by 3 bases and J by 6 bases, with 16 bases between the two germline ends. The CDR3 sequence is CASSQYALGADTQYF. The CDR3 region has the DNA TGCGCCAGCAGCCAGTATGCCCTAGGGGCGGATACGCAGTATTTT.

V usage is TRBV5-1 and J usage is TRBJ1-3; tentative D call: TRBD1 (6 bases). The CDR3 sequence is 17 residues long. Germline values: CDR1 SGHRS, CDR2 YFSETQ. Between the trimmed V and J ends, which lost 3 bases and 0 bases, there was a span of 16 bases. The chain's CDR3 is CASSWNPGQSSGNTIYF. DNA of the CDR3: TGCGCCAGCAGCTGGAACCCGGGACAAAGCTCTGGAAACACCATATATTTT.

The DNA for the CDR3 is TGTGCCAGCAGCTTGGGGGGTTGGAACACTGAAGCTTTCTTT. Residues: CASSLGGWNTEAFF. The J gene is TRBJ1-1, the V gene TRBV5-4; unclear D gene. The V gene's germline CDR1 is SGHNT and CDR2 YYREEE (reference sequence). Trimming left V 0 bases short and J 1 base short, with 7 bases between. The CDR3 length is 14 residues.

This clone was recorded once. The chain joins TRBV10-3 to TRBJ2-1; a weak D match, TRBD2 (7 bases). The germline V and J ends were trimmed by 0 bases and 8 bases, with 17 bases remaining between them. The CDR3 has 16 residues. Germline V lookup: CDR1 ENHRY, CDR2 SYGVKD. The CDR3 loop reads CAISESRGQQRDEQFF. The CDR3 DNA follows: TGTGCCATCAGTGAGTCGCGGGGGCAGCAAAGGGATGAGCAGTTCTTC.

This chain connects TRBV9 to TRBJ1-3; D is undetermined. In germline, CDR1 is SGDLS, CDR2 YYNGEE. Trimming removed 4 bases at V and 0 bases at J, with 8 bases between. This CDR3 has 14 residues. CDR3 region: CASSSPDSGNTIYF. CDR3 sequence (DNA): TGTGCCAGCAGCAGCCCCGACTCTGGAAACACCATATATTTT.

The rearrangement uses TRBV6-5 and TRBJ2-6; no clear D. CDR3 length: 15 amino acids. Germline-derived CDR1 and CDR2 are MNHEY and SVGAGI. V shed 7 bases and J shed 4 bases, with 14 bases lying between them. CDR3 region: CASTPLLPGANVLTF. In DNA form, the CDR3 reads TGTGCCAGCACCCCACTTCTCCCGGGGGCCAACGTCCTGACTTTC.

The CDR3 region has the DNA TGTGCCAGCAATGATGTCCCCCGTGAAAAACTGTTTTTT. Amino acid sequence: CASNDVPREKLFF. V gene TRBV2 combines with J gene TRBJ1-4; no definite D call. V was pared by 7 bases and J by 7 bases, with 13 bases between. In germline, CDR1 is SNHLY, CDR2 FYNNEI. The CDR3 is made up of 13 amino acids. The entire variable domain, with the rest obtained from reference TRBV2 and TRBJ1-4, is as follows: EPEVTQTPSHQVTQMGQEVILRCVPISNHLYFYWYRQILGQKVEFLVSFYNNEISEKSEIFDDQFSVERPDGSNFTLKIRSTKLEDSAMYFCASNDVPREKLFFGSGTQLSVL.

Only one count was recorded for this clone. V is TRBV1 and J is TRBJ2-7. TRBV1 is flagged as a pseudogene. This CDR3 is 17 amino acids long. The CDR3 protein is CTSSQDPLGEPTYEQYF. The CDR3 region has the DNA TGCACCAGCAGCCAAGATCCGTTGGGGGAGCCAACCTACGAGCAGTACTTC.

The chain couples TRBV7-2 to TRBJ2-1, with TRBD1 matching over 9 bases. The CDR3 totals 15 residues. V dropped 6 bases and J dropped 7; count of bases not matched to a gene: 10. From germline, CDR1 is SGHTA and CDR2 FQGNSA. The CDR3 reads CASREDRGRLNEQFF. The CDR3 coding sequence is TGTGCCAGCAGGGAGGACAGGGGAAGGTTAAATGAGCAGTTCTTC. The variable domain in full, completed from reference TRBV7-2 and TRBJ2-1, reads GAGVSQSPSNKVTEKGKDVELRCDPISGHTALYWYRQSLGQGLEFLIYFQGNSAPDKSGLPSDRFSAERTGGSVSTLTIQRTQQEDSAVYLCASREDRGRLNEQFFGPGTRLTVL.

The rearrangement uses TRBV18 and TRBJ2-1, with D tentatively TRBD1 (5 bases). There are 12 residues in the CDR3. Trimming pared 5 bases from V and 7 bases from J, leaving 9 bases between. Germline lookup yields CDR1 KGHSH and CDR2 LQKENI. The CDR3 region is CASSNQGNEQFF. Written as DNA, the CDR3 is TGTGCCAGCTCAAACCAGGGTAATGAGCAGTTCTTC.

This rearrangement joins TRBV4-1 to TRBJ2-2; no clear D gene. Trimming shortened V by 3 bases and J by 0 bases, and 8 bases separated the two germline ends. CDR3 length equals 15 residues. The germline gives CDR1 MGHRA, CDR2 YSYEKL. The CDR3 DNA reads as TGCGCCAGCAGCCAGACTGGAGCGAACACCGGGGAGCTGTTTTTT. Encoded protein: CASSQTGANTGELFF.

This clone is a singleton in its sample. The chain has TRBV11-2 and TRBJ1-5; a possible D gene is TRBD1 (6 bases). The CDR3 loop spans 14 amino acids. Germline V gene data show CDR1 as SGHAT and CDR2 as FQNNGV. Trimming took off 1 base at V and 7 bases at J, with 11 bases between the two ends. CDR3 bases: TGTGCCAGCAGCTTAGCAGGGGCCAACCAGCCCCAGCATTTT. Protein: CASSLAGANQPQHF. Full variable domain (outside the CDR3, taken from reference TRBV11-2 and TRBJ1-5): EAGVAQSPRYKIIEKRQSVAFWCNPISGHATLYWYQQILGQGPKLLIQFQNNGVVDDSQLPKDRFSAERLKGVDSTLKIQPAKLEDSAVYLCASSLAGANQPQHFGDGTRLSIL.

The chain recombines TRBV29-1 with TRBJ2-1; D might be TRBD2 (6 bases). Trimming removed 5 bases at V and 4 bases at J, with 12 bases between. The CDR3 is 13 residues long. Germline loops: CDR1 SQVTM, CDR2 ANQGSEA. CDR3 region: CSVQIAAYNEQFF. DNA of the CDR3: TGCAGCGTTCAGATAGCGGCTTACAATGAGCAGTTCTTC.